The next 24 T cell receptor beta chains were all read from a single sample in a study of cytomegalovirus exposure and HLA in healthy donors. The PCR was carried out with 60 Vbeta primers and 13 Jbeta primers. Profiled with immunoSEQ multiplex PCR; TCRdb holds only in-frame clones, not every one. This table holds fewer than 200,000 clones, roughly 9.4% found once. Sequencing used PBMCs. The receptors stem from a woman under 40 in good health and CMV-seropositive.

The CDR3 loop reads CASSHRGGHEKLFF. The CDR3 DNA sequence: TGTGCCAGCAGTCACAGGGGGGGGCACGAAAAACTGTTTTTT. The gene calls are TRBV7-2 and TRBJ1-4; TRBD1 aligns across 8 bases. Trimming at V came to 6 bases and at J to 8 bases, leaving 8 bases not matched to a gene. Germline V lookup: CDR1 SGHTA, CDR2 FQGNSA. This CDR3 has 14 amino acids.

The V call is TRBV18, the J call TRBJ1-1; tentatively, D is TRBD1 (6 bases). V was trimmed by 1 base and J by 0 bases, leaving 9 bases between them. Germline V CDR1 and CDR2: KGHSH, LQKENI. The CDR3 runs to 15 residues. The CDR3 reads CASSPQGGMNTEAFF. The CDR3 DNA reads TGTGCCAGCTCACCACAGGGGGGGATGAACACTGAAGCTTTCTTT.

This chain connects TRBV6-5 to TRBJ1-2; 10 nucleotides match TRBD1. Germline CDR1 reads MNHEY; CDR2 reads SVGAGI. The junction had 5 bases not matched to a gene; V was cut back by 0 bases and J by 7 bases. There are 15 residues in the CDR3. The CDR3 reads CASSYSMTGGRGYTF. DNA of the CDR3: TGTGCCAGCAGTTACTCGATGACAGGGGGCCGTGGCTACACCTTC.

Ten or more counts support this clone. The CDR3 DNA reads TGCAGCGTTGCCCTCGGGACAATCCAGGGTGAGCAGTTCTTC. Amino acid sequence: CSVALGTIQGEQFF. The V gene is TRBV29-1, the J gene TRBJ2-1; tentatively, D is TRBD1 (6 bases). V was cut by 4 bases and J by 9 bases, with 19 bases left in between. Germline V CDR1 and CDR2: SQVTM, ANQGSEA. The CDR3 has 14 amino acids.

CDR3 loop: CASSLGAGGRTDTQYF. The CDR3 bases are TGTGCCAGCAGCTTAGGTGCGGGAGGGCGCACAGATACGCAGTATTTT. This rearrangement joins TRBV13 to TRBJ2-3, with TRBD2 matching 9 bases. V shed 0 bases and J 1 base; nucleotides not matched to a gene: 2. There are 16 residues in the CDR3. The germline V gene encodes CDR1 PRHDT and CDR2 FYEKMQ (reference sequence). The full variable domain, its missing parts supplied by reference TRBV13 and TRBJ2-3, is AAGVIQSPRHLIKEKRETATLKCYPIPRHDTVYWYQQGPGQDPQFLISFYEKMQSDKGSIPDRFSAQQFSDYHSELNMSSLELGDSALYFCASSLGAGGRTDTQYFGPGTRLTVL.

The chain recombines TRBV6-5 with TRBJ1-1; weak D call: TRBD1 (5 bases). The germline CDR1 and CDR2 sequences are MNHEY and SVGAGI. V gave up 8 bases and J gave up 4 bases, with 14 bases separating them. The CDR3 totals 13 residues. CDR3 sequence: CASYYMTATEAFF. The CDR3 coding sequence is TGTGCCAGCTACTATATGACAGCCACTGAAGCTTTCTTT.

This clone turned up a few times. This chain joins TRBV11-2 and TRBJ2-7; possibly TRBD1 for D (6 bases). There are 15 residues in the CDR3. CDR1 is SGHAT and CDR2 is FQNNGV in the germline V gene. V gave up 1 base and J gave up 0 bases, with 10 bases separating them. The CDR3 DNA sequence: TGTGCCAGCAGCTTAGCGCAGGGGAGCTCCTACGAGCAGTACTTC. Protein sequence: CASSLAQGSSYEQYF.

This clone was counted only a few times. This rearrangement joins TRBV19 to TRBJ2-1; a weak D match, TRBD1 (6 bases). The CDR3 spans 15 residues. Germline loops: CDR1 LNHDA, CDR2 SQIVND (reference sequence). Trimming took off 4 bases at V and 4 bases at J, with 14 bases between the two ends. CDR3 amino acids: CASSNGGLGYNEQFF. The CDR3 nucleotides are TGTGCCAGTAGTAATGGGGGCTTGGGATACAATGAGCAGTTCTTC. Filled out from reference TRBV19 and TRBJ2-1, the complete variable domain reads DGGITQSPKYLFRKEGQNVTLSCEQNLNHDAMYWYRQDPGQGLRLIYYSQIVNDFQKGDIAEGYSVSREKKESFPLTVTSAQKNPTAFYLCASSNGGLGYNEQFFGPGTRLTVL.

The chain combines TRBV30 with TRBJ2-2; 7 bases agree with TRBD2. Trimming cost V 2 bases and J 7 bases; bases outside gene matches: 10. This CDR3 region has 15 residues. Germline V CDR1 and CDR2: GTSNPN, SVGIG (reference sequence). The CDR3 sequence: CAWSLGLGYGGELFF. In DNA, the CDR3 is TGTGCCTGGAGTCTAGGACTAGGGTACGGCGGGGAGCTGTTTTTT.

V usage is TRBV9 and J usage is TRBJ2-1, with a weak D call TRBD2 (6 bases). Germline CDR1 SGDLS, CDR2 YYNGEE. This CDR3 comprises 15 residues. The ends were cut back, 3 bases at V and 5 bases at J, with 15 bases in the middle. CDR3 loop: CASSGRLAANNEQFF. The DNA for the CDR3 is TGTGCCAGCAGCGGGAGATTAGCGGCGAACAATGAGCAGTTCTTC.

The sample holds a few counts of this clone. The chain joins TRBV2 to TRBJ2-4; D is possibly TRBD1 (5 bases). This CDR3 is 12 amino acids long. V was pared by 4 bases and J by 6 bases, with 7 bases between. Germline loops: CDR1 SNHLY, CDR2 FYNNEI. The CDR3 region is CASSARANIQYF. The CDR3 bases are TGTGCCAGCAGTGCCAGGGCAAACATTCAGTACTTC.

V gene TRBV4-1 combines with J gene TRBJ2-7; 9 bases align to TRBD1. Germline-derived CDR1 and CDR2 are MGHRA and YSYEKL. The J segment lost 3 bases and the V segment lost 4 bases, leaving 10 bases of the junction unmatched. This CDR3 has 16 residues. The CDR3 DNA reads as TGCGCCAGCAGCCCAACTACAGGGGGCATTTTCTACGAGCAGTACTTC. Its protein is CASSPTTGGIFYEQYF.

The CDR3 spells CASSQLAGIRYEQYF. CDR3 DNA sequence: TGCGCCAGCAGCCAACTAGCGGGAATACGCTACGAGCAGTACTTC. The rearrangement links TRBV4-1 to TRBJ2-7; 9 bases align to TRBD2. The trim removed 2 bases at V and 3 bases at J, leaving 5 bases unmatched. Germline V gene sequence: CDR1 MGHRA, CDR2 YSYEKL. The CDR3 contains 15 residues.

CDR3 DNA sequence: TGTGCCAGCAGCCTCGGGACACCGCTTGAAGCTTTCTTT. It translates to CASSLGTPLEAFF. This rearrangement joins TRBV27 to TRBJ1-1; TRBD1 might be the D (6 bases). CDR3 size: 13 residues. The germline V gene has CDR1 MNHEY and CDR2 SMNVEV (reference sequence). With 6 bases removed from V and 7 bases from J, the gap between germline ends came to 15 bases.

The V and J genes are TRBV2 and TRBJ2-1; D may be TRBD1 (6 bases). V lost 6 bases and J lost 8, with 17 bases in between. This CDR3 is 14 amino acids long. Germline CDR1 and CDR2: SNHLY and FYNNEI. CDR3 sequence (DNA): TGTGCCAGCAGCGCCGGGACACCGTTGGATGAGCAGTTCTTC. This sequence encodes CASSAGTPLDEQFF.

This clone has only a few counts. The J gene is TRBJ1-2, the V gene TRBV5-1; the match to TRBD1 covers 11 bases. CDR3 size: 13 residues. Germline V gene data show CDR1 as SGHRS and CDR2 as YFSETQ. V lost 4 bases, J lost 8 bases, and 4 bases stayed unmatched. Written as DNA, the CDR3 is TGCGCCAGCAGCAGGGGACAGGGGGACGGCTACACCTTC. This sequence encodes CASSRGQGDGYTF.

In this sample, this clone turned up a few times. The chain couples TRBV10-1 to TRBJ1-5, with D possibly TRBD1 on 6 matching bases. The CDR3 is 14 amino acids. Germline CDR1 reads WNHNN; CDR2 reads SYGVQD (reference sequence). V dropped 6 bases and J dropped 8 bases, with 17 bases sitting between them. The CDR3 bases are TGCGCCAGCAGCGATGACAGGACGAGTAAGCCCCAGCATTTT. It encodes CASSDDRTSKPQHF.

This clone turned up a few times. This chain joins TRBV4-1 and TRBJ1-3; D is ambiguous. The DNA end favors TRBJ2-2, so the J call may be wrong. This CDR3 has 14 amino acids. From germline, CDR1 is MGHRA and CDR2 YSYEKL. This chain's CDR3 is CASSPKRDTGELFF. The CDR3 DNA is TGCGCCAGCAGCCCAAAGCGAGACACCGGGGAGCTGTTTTTT.

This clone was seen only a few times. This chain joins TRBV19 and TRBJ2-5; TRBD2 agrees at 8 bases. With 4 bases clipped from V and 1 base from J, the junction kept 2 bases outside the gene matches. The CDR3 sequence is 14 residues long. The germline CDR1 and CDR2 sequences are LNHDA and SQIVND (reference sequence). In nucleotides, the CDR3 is TGTGCCAGTAGTACCACTAGCGGCCAAGAGACCCAGTACTTC. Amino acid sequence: CASSTTSGQETQYF.

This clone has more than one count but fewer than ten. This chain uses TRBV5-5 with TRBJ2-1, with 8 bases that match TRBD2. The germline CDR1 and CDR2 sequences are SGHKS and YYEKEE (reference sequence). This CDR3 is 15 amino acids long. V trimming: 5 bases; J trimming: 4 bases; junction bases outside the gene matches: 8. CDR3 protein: CASRTAGGGYNEQFF. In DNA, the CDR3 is TGTGCCAGCAGAACCGCGGGAGGCGGGTACAATGAGCAGTTCTTC.

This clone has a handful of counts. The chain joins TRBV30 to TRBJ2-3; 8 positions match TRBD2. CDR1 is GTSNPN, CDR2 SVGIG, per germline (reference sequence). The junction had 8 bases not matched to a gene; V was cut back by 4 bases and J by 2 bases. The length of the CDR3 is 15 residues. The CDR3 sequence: CAWTALAVITDTQYF. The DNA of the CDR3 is TGTGCCTGGACGGCACTAGCGGTTATCACAGATACGCAGTATTTT.

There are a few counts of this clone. The CDR3 region has the DNA TGTGCCAGCAGCTTAAGGGCCGGGACAGGGATCCAAGATACGCAGTATTTT. Protein sequence: CASSLRAGTGIQDTQYF. This chain uses TRBV7-9 with TRBJ2-3; TRBD1 aligns across 9 bases. The CDR3 is 17 amino acids. CDR1 and CDR2 from the germline V gene are SEHNR and FQNEAQ (reference sequence). Unmatched junction bases numbered 11, after V lost 2 bases and J lost 5 bases.

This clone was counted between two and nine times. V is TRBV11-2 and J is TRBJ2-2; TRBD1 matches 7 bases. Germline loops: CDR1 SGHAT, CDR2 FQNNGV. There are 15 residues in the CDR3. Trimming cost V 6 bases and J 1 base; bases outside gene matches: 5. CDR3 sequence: CASRLGGLNTGELFF. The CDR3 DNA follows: TGTGCCAGCAGACTAGGGGGCCTGAACACCGGGGAGCTGTTTTTT.

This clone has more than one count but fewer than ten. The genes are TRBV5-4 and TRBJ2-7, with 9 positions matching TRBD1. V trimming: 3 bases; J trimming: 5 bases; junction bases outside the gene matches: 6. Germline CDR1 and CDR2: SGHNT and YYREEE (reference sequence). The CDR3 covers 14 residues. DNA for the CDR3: TGTGCCAGCAGCTCCACAGGGGGCAGCGACGAGCAGTACTTC. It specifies CASSSTGGSDEQYF.